This T cell receptor beta chain was sequenced in a study of graft-versus-host responses after intestinal transplantation listed by TCRdb under 2021. Background on the whole study: The transplants that recipients got were multivisceral, liver-intestinal, or isolated intestinal. All recipients received anti-thymocyte globulin induction followed by maintenance tacrolimus and steroids for roughly 3 years. Bulk TCR-beta CDR3 sequencing was used to track graft-versus-host and host-versus-graft alloreactive T cell clones in the graft, circulation and bone marrow after intestinal transplantation. Alloreactive clones were identified by sequencing pre-transplant mixed lymphocyte reaction products and comparing them with unstimulated pre-transplant donor and recipient T cells. Of the approximately 25 intestinal transplant recipients enrolled in the cohort, one of whom was a retransplant, a few patients without pretransplant specimens were excluded. A peak of at least 4% donor T cells among recipient peripheral blood mononuclear cells was the definition used for donor T cell macrochimerism. Rather than going through the commercial service, samples from a few later patients were sequenced in-house on an Illumina MiSeq and processed with MiXCR. The research as a whole found: Conclusions were limited by the relatively low number and heterogeneity of intestinal transplant patients. Peak levels of circulating GvH clones were associated with declines in HvG clones early after transplant. In patients with donor T cell macrochimerism, the allografts had high GvH to HvG T cell clonal ratios. GvH clones turned up in recipient bone marrow, with some appearing earlier in ileal mucosa or blood, a pattern consistent with an intestinal mucosal origin.

The time point label on this specimen signifies: cells obtained before transplantation from donor or recipient. CD3+CD4+ and CD3+CD8+ populations were FACS-sorted from unstimulated pre-transplant donor and recipient cells taken from spleen or lymph nodes. V loses 7 bases, J loses 6 bases, and the germline ends lie 13 bases apart. From cysteine to phenylalanine, the CDR3 is 12 amino acids long. Only the CDR3 part of the read is kept: 36 bases, read in frame from the first base. CDR1 GTSNPN and CDR2 SVGIG were looked up in the germline V gene (reference sequence). In regard to this clone: What antigen it recognizes has not been identified. Base-call qualities are not available, and no considerably larger clone is one nucleotide away.

Receptor amplification or capture employed the immunoSEQ multiplex PCR assay. For most patients, genomic DNA was isolated using the Qiagen DNeasy Blood and Tissue Kit and was shipped frozen to Adaptive Biotechnologies for TCR sequencing. For most patients, genomic DNA was subjected to high-throughput TCR-beta CDR3 sequencing by Adaptive Biotechnologies. In the source study's methods: Adaptive's ImmunoSEQ software supplied the TCR sequencing data for about 18 patients, while MiXCR and VDJtools were used to process a few other patients. CD4 versus CD8 sorting errors were corrected by removing sequences found in both subsets at a frequency ratio below 5:1. CDR3 nucleotide sequences shared between donor and recipient were removed because their origin could not be assigned. At least 2-fold expansion over unstimulated cells and a minimum CFSE-low frequency of 0.002% (template counts) or 0.001% (read counts) were required for clones to be classified as alloreactive. Clones were considered mappable if detected in sequenced pre-transplant spleen, lymph node, or MLR CFSE-low populations of the donor or recipient. Cumulative frequency of alloreactive clones was calculated as a percentage of all sequences weighted by copy number. Drawn from immuneACCESS, this table holds only the in-frame rearrangements with V and J called that TCRdb kept. Clones are partly lost; checked studies trace under half to an unresolved V gene and leave the rest unexplained. Clone size and the V and J calls come from that table; the DNA yielded D and trimming. For this sample there are roughly 110,000 clones; over 85% appear just once. About 0.2% of the sample is taken by the ten largest.

Sequences were derived from unstimulated CD4+ T cells sorted from spleen or lymph node cells, sampled before transplant. The chain links TRBV30 with TRBJ1-3, with TRBD1 perhaps the D gene, on 6 matching bases. The sequence came from a human donor who was the organ donor for an intestinal transplant. The CDR3 loop reads CASGTGTNTIYF. The DNA sequence follows: TGTGCCTCCGGAACAGGGACAAACACCATATATTTT.